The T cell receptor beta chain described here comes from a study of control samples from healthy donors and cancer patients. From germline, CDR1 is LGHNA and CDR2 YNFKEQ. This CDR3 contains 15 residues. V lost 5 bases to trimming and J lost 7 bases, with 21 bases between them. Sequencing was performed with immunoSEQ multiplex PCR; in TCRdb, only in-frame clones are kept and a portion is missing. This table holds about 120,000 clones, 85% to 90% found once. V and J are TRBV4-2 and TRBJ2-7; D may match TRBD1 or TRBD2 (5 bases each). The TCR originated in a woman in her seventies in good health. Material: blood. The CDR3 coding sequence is TGTGCCAGCAGCAAAGGGACCCCACTATCGAAGGAGCAGTACTTC. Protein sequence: CASSKGTPLSKEQYF.